These 20 T cell receptor beta chains originate from one sample sequenced in a study of post-analysis software for immune sequencing data. Study results and limitations: In patients, five or six TRBV segments were more frequent than in controls, with TRBV5-6, TRBV5-1 and TRBV20-1 among them.

Their target antigens are unknown. Every TCR beta cDNA library bore unique molecular identifiers. TCRdb itself ran the PCR reads through MiXCR, one entry per CDR3 protein. The profile shows about 560,000 distinct CDR3 sequences, roughly 45% of them singletons. The sequencing input was blood. The receptors were gathered from a girl between 10 and 17 years old with multiple sclerosis.

CDR3 coding DNA: TGTGCCAGTTGGGGGGAGGGTTATGGCTACACCTTC. It is translated as CASWGEGYGYTF. The V call is TRBV12-3 or TRBV12-4, the J call TRBJ1-2; the D gene is possibly TRBD1 (5 bases). Trimming removed 9 bases from V and 5 bases from J, with 13 bases in between. The CDR3 consists of 12 residues.

This clonotype came up once. The chain links TRBV7-9 to TRBJ2-7, with 10 bases matching TRBD2. Germline CDR1 SEHNR, CDR2 FQNEAQ (reference sequence). The junction had 11 bases not matched to a gene; V was cut back by 4 bases and J by 5 bases. The CDR3 runs 16 residues. CDR3 residues: CASSSSGGALFDEQYF. The CDR3 DNA is TGTGCCAGCAGCTCCAGCGGGGGGGCCCTTTTCGACGAGCAGTACTTC.

There are a few counts of this clonotype. The J gene is TRBJ2-1, the V gene TRBV29-1; the D gene is possibly TRBD2 (5 bases). CDR1 is SQVTM and CDR2 is ANQGSEA in the germline V gene. Trimming removed 6 bases at V and 9 bases at J, with 24 bases between. The CDR3 length is 15 residues. The CDR3 sequence is CSVQPQATRLGEQFF. In nucleotides, the CDR3 is TGCAGCGTACAACCCCAGGCAACTAGACTCGGTGAGCAGTTCTTC.

In its sample, this clonotype was seen once. The chain couples TRBV6-1 to TRBJ1-5, with unresolved D. Germline CDR1 MNHNS, CDR2 SASEGT. V lost 4 bases and J 3 bases, leaving 7 bases between the germline ends. This CDR3 contains 13 residues. In nucleotides, the CDR3 is TGTGCCAGCAGTGTTCGGACCAATCAGCCCCAGCATTTT. This codes for CASSVRTNQPQHF.

This clonotype was recorded a few times. This sequence joins TRBV3-1 and TRBJ2-1; D remains unclear. The CDR3 is 13 amino acids. Germline CDR1 and CDR2: LGHDT and YNNKEL (reference sequence). The V gene lost 5 bases and the J gene lost 3 bases, with 8 bases spanning the gap. The CDR3 bases are TGTGCCAGCAGCGACATTTTCTACAATGAGCAGTTCTTC. As protein: CASSDIFYNEQFF.

This sequence joins TRBV5-1 and TRBJ1-1; D uncertain. Germline CDR1 SGHRS, CDR2 YFSETQ. V lost 0 bases to trimming and J lost 4 bases, with 13 bases between them. This CDR3 spans 15 amino acids. The CDR3 nucleotides are TGCGCCAGCAGCTTGGTACGGGAGGTGGGCACTGAAGCTTTCTTT. This gives the protein CASSLVREVGTEAFF.

This clonotype turned up a few times. The rearrangement links TRBV12-3 or TRBV12-4 to TRBJ2-7, with 7 bases identical to TRBD2. This CDR3 is 16 amino acids long. With V trimmed by 7 bases and J by 4 bases, 16 bases remained unmatched. CDR3 sequence (DNA): TGTGCCAGCAATCCCCCTGTTGCGGGAGCCCTATACGAGCAGTACTTC. It yields the protein CASNPPVAGALYEQYF.

The gene calls are TRBV2 and TRBJ2-7; the D gene is possibly TRBD2 (6 bases). There are 12 residues in the CDR3. The germline V gene encodes CDR1 SNHLY and CDR2 FYNNEI. Trimming stripped 7 bases from V and 7 bases from J, with 14 bases between. CDR3 in amino acids: CASKPTSPEQYF. Written as DNA, the CDR3 is TGTGCCAGCAAACCTACTAGCCCTGAGCAGTACTTC.

The CDR3 DNA reads TGCGCCAGCAGACAGATAGAGAACACTGAAGCTTTCTTT. It is translated as CASRQIENTEAFF. This rearrangement joins TRBV4-1 to TRBJ1-1; D remains unclear. Germline V gene data show CDR1 as MGHRA and CDR2 as YSYEKL. The ends were cut back, 6 bases at V and 1 base at J, with 9 bases in the middle. The CDR3 totals 13 residues.

J is TRBJ2-1 and V is TRBV9, with 8 bases identical to TRBD2. Germline CDR1 is SGDLS and CDR2 is YYNGEE. CDR3 length: 18 amino acids. V lost 0 bases and J lost 7; bases outside the gene matches: 15. The CDR3 region has the DNA TGTGCCAGCAGCGTAGTAGTTCGGGGGGGCTCAAAAGGGAATGAGCAGTTCTTC. It is translated as CASSVVVRGGSKGNEQFF.

This clonotype has more than one count but fewer than ten. This chain uses TRBV10-3 with TRBJ2-7, with D perhaps TRBD1 (7 bases). The J call may be wrong; the DNA end is better matched by TRBJ2-5. The CDR3 covers 14 residues. Germline V gives CDR1 ENHRY, CDR2 SYGVKD. The CDR3 protein is CAIMMGGTEETQYF. The CDR3 nucleotides are TGTGCCATCATGATGGGCGGGACAGAAGAGACCCAGTACTTC.

This clonotype was observed a few times. The rearrangement joins TRBV20-1 to TRBJ2-5; a possible D gene is TRBD2 (6 bases). Per the germline V gene, CDR1 is DFQATT and CDR2 is SNEGSKA (reference sequence). The CDR3 extends over 12 amino acids. Trimming took off 4 bases at V and 4 bases at J, with 10 bases between the two ends. The CDR3 coding sequence is TGCAGTGCTAAGGGACTCCGAGAGACCCAGTACTTC. Translating it yields CSAKGLRETQYF.

V is TRBV20-1 and J is TRBJ2-3; D remains unclear. Germline V gene lookup returns CDR1 DFQATT and CDR2 SNEGSKA (reference sequence). Trimming removed 0 bases at V and 0 bases at J, with 7 bases between. CDR3 length: 14 amino acids. CDR3 protein: CSARDGRSTDTQYF. CDR3 DNA sequence: TGCAGTGCTAGAGATGGGCGGAGCACAGATACGCAGTATTTT.

J is TRBJ2-7 and V is TRBV20-1, with TRBD1 as a possible D gene (6 bases). The germline V and J ends were trimmed by 1 base and 3 bases, with 19 bases remaining between them. The CDR3 runs to 16 residues. Germline CDR1 is DFQATT and CDR2 is SNEGSKA (reference sequence). CDR3 loop: CSARAGDARGSYEQYF. In DNA form, the CDR3 reads TGCAGTGCTAGAGCAGGGGACGCCAGGGGAAGCTACGAGCAGTACTTC.

The chain carries TRBV7-9 and TRBJ2-7; D may be TRBD2 (6 bases). The CDR3 spans 14 residues. V was shortened by 5 bases and J by 2 bases, with 13 bases between the two germline ends. The germline CDR1 and CDR2 sequences are SEHNR and FQNEAQ (reference sequence). CDR3 DNA: TGTGCCAGCAGCCGCGAGGGAGGCCCCTACGAGCAGTACTTC. It encodes CASSREGGPYEQYF.

This clonotype was found a few times. This rearrangement joins TRBV29-1 to TRBJ2-5, with D maybe TRBD1 (6 bases). The V gene lost 6 bases and the J gene lost 0 bases, with 17 bases spanning the gap. Germline CDR1 SQVTM, CDR2 ANQGSEA. This CDR3 has 15 amino acids. CDR3 sequence: CSVGSGTLYQETQYF. The CDR3 coding sequence is TGCAGCGTAGGCTCCGGGACACTGTACCAAGAGACCCAGTACTTC.

The chain combines TRBV20-1 with TRBJ1-2; 7 bases are shared with TRBD1. This CDR3 contains 16 residues. The V segment lost 3 bases and the J segment 8 bases; nucleotides outside the gene matches: 18. From germline, CDR1 is DFQATT and CDR2 SNEGSKA (reference sequence). The CDR3 DNA reads TGCAGTGCTAGCGATGGGGGCGACAGGGTTGCTGGCGGCTACACCTTC. Its protein is CSASDGGDRVAGGYTF.

A few counts support this clonotype. The chain employs TRBV5-1 and TRBJ2-3; TRBD2 matches 11 bases. Germline CDR1 and CDR2: SGHRS and YFSETQ. V shed 4 bases, J shed 0 bases, and the junction held 4 bases outside the gene matches. The CDR3 has 16 amino acids. This chain's CDR3 is CASSMGLAASTDTQYF. The DNA for the CDR3 is TGCGCCAGCAGCATGGGACTAGCGGCTAGCACAGATACGCAGTATTTT.

This clonotype has only one observation. V usage is TRBV5-1 and J usage is TRBJ2-5; TRBD1 agrees at 9 bases. With V trimmed by 1 base and J by 5 bases, 6 bases remained unmatched. The germline V gene has CDR1 SGHRS and CDR2 YFSETQ. CDR3 length: 15 amino acids. The CDR3 nucleotides read TGCGCCAGCAGCTTGTCGACAGGGGGTGGCGAGACCCAGTACTTC. Translating it yields CASSLSTGGGETQYF.

The chain uses TRBV20-1 and TRBJ2-3; a possible D gene is TRBD2 (6 bases). V was cut by 6 bases and J by 6 bases, with 19 bases left in between. Germline CDR1 and CDR2: DFQATT and SNEGSKA (reference sequence). The CDR3 extends over 14 amino acids. As DNA, the CDR3 is TGCAGTGCGGCCCCGGCGGGGAGCTGGGATACGCAGTATTTT. Its protein product is CSAAPAGSWDTQYF.